The sequence of this T cell receptor beta chain was determined in a study of CD8 T cells in Susac syndrome. In the study overall: There were five or six sequenced Susac syndrome patients with active disease and eight or nine in remission.

The patients with Susac syndrome were individuals who fulfilled the recently defined diagnostic criteria for disease that was either definite or probable. TEMRA cells were FACS-enriched, with CD8+ and CD4+ T cells isolated negatively. The RNA input was 0.5 to 1 ug, and it was reverse transcribed with random hexamers. One entry per CDR3 protein, called by TCRdb with MiXCR from the immunoSEQ multiplex PCR reads. The table records some 110,000 distinct CDR3 sequences, 96% of them present only once. A few counts support this clonotype. Source material: CD4+ T cells from PBMCs. The source of this sequence is a human donor with Susac syndrome.

The CDR3: CASSLGARETQYF. For the CDR3, the DNA is TGCGCCAGCAGCTTGGGGGCGAGGGAGACCCAGTACTTC. This rearrangement joins TRBV5-1 to TRBJ2-5; D gene uncertain. This CDR3 region has 13 residues. Germline CDR1 is SGHRS and CDR2 is YFSETQ. V lost 0 bases, J lost 5 bases, and 8 bases lay in between.